The entry that follows covers one T cell receptor (beta chain) sequence. The CDR3 loop spans 14 amino acids. With 6 bases clipped from V and 8 bases from J, the junction kept 6 bases outside the gene matches. In germline, CDR1 is KGHSH, CDR2 LQKENI. These data originate in a study of blood T cell repertoires in COVID-19. Background on the study: From the United States, Italy and Spain came samples of acute and convalescent COVID-19. From T cells, B-cell-depleted T cells, or PBMCs came the material, which was cDNA or gDNA.

In the study's own analysis: Amplified reference gene primers provided the basis for estimating nucleated cell counts. The repertoire was sequenced with immunoSEQ multiplex PCR; TCRdb's copy has only in-frame clones and lacks some. Clone size and the V and J calls come from that table; the DNA yielded D and trimming. The profile shows 150,000 to 250,000 clones, about 80% of them singletons. This sequence was found in a human donor with acute or convalescent COVID-19. The donor label of this sample is uncertain. The sample consisted of peripheral blood. The V call is TRBV18, the J call TRBJ2-1, with 11 positions matching TRBD2. CDR3 sequence (DNA): TGTGCCAGCTCCCCCAGGACTAGCGGGTATGAGCAGTTCTTC. It codes for CASSPRTSGYEQFF.